What follows describes a single T cell receptor (beta chain). Its antigen remains unidentified. The source of the sample is a study of T cell responses to AZD1222 COVID-19 vaccine. Broader study findings: Vaccine-related CD4 TCRs covered spike, predominating at 160-218 and 743-854. The donor cohort was predominantly white British with a female majority, and clonal diversity may have been underestimated. Just a handful of people given AZD1222 tested seropositive at baseline. All repertoire sampling was performed exclusively after the peak T cell response.

TCRdb's copy holds only in-frame clones and misses some; the assay was immunoSEQ multiplex PCR. The sample records around 200,000 clones, around 90% being singletons. Sequenced here: peripheral blood, sampled on day 0 of AZD1222 vaccination. The TCR comes from an adult in good health.

The CDR3 region has the DNA TGTGCCAGCAGTTCCCCACGGGTCGAGCAGTACTTC. This gives the protein CASSSPRVEQYF. The V and J genes are TRBV12-3 or TRBV12-4 and TRBJ2-7; D remains ambiguous. The CDR3 covers 12 residues. V lost 4 bases, J lost 6 bases, and 10 bases lay in between.